The 25 T cell receptor beta chains reported below all come from one sample, sequenced in a study of OX40 agonist ivuxolimab in advanced cancers. Sequencing used immunoSEQ multiplex PCR; TCRdb keeps in-frame clones, though not all of them. This repertoire shows just over 95,000 clones, 90% found once; its top ten account for approximately 0.16%. Here the sequenced sample was CD4+ or CD8+ T cells sorted from blood, taken in a trial of the OX40 agonist ivuxolimab. The receptors shown here come from an adult with an advanced solid tumor such as melanoma, head and neck, liver or kidney cancer.

The V gene is TRBV6-1, the J gene TRBJ2-7; a weak D match, TRBD1 (5 bases). Germline V gene sequence: CDR1 MNHNS, CDR2 SASEGT. This CDR3 contains 15 residues. The ends were cut back, 1 base at V and 2 bases at J, with 12 bases in the middle. CDR3 DNA: TGTGCCAGCAGTGAAGTACCGGCAGGGCCCTACGAGCAGTACTTC. Translating gives CASSEVPAGPYEQYF.

This clone was observed a few times. V usage is TRBV19 and J usage is TRBJ1-1; weak D call: TRBD1 (5 bases). V shed 4 bases and J shed 3 bases, with 18 bases lying between them. The CDR3 totals 16 residues. Per the germline V gene, CDR1 is LNHDA and CDR2 is SQIVND (reference sequence). The CDR3 sequence: CASSNSGSRSYTEAFF. For the CDR3, the DNA is TGTGCCAGTAGTAACTCAGGGAGTCGTTCCTACACTGAAGCTTTCTTT.

The rearrangement uses TRBV7-8 and TRBJ2-7; D is uncertain. This CDR3 contains 13 residues. The ends were cut back, 1 base at V and 2 bases at J, with 6 bases in the middle. Germline loops: CDR1 SGHVS, CDR2 FQNEAQ. The chain's CDR3 is CASSLGSAYEQYF. The CDR3 DNA is TGTGCCAGCAGCTTAGGTTCGGCCTACGAGCAGTACTTC.

The CDR3 bases are TGTGCCAGCAGCTTATCAAAGGGATCGTGGGATACGCAGTATTTT. It yields the protein CASSLSKGSWDTQYF. The gene calls are TRBV11-2 and TRBJ2-3; D remains ambiguous. V lost 2 bases to trimming and J lost 6 bases, with 15 bases between them. Germline CDR1 and CDR2: SGHAT and FQNNGV. This CDR3 region has 15 residues.

The count of this clone is one. This CDR3 is CASSDSGGLYEQYF. As DNA, the CDR3 is TGTGCCAGCAGCGACTCGGGGGGTCTCTACGAGCAGTACTTC. The gene calls are TRBV7-2 and TRBJ2-7, with 7 bases matching TRBD2. Germline trimming cut 5 bases from V and 3 bases from J; bases unmatched to any gene: 7. The germline V gene encodes CDR1 SGHTA and CDR2 FQGNSA. The CDR3 has 14 residues.

The rearrangement uses TRBV29-1 and TRBJ1-1; TRBD1 is a possible D gene (5 bases). Trimming removed 7 bases at V and 6 bases at J, with 15 bases between. The germline V gene has CDR1 SQVTM and CDR2 ANQGSEA. The CDR3 has 12 amino acids. The CDR3 coding sequence is TGCAGCGGGACCCGGGGGGTCGCTGAAGCTTTCTTT. Protein: CSGTRGVAEAFF. Combining the CDR3 with reference TRBV29-1 and TRBJ1-1 gives the whole variable domain SAVISQKPSRDICQRGTSLTIQCQVDSQVTMMFWYRQQPGQSLTLIATANQGSEATYESGFVIDKFPISRPNLTFSTLTVSNMSPEDSSIYLCSGTRGVAEAFFGQGTRLTVV.

This chain uses TRBV6-5 with TRBJ1-6, with 7 bases matching TRBD1. The CDR3 has 14 amino acids. Per the germline V gene, CDR1 is MNHEY and CDR2 is SVGAGI. The trim removed 5 bases at V and 4 bases at J, leaving 2 bases unmatched. CDR3 sequence (DNA): TGTGCCAGCAGTCCGGGACAGTATAATTCACCCCTCCACTTT. It codes for CASSPGQYNSPLHF.

V and J are TRBV6-6 and TRBJ2-7; unclear D gene. Germline V lookup: CDR1 MNHNY, CDR2 SVGAGI (reference sequence). V lost 2 bases and J lost 5, with 4 bases in between. The CDR3 loop spans 11 amino acids. The CDR3 reads CASSYAHEQYF. DNA of the CDR3: TGTGCCAGCAGTTACGCTCACGAGCAGTACTTC.

V is TRBV2 and J is TRBJ2-3; no definite D call. Germline lookup yields CDR1 SNHLY and CDR2 FYNNEI. The length of the CDR3 is 14 residues. Trimming took 4 bases from V and 2 from J, leaving 10 bases between them. Written as DNA, the CDR3 is TGTGCCAGCAGTGTTGAGGCCATCACAGATACGCAGTATTTT. Its translation: CASSVEAITDTQYF.

This chain links TRBV5-4 with TRBJ1-1; D is ambiguous. This CDR3 region has 13 residues. V lost 0 bases, J lost 5 bases, and 8 bases lay in between. Germline CDR1 SGHNT, CDR2 YYREEE (reference sequence). CDR3 residues: CASSLDGWTEAFF. The CDR3 nucleotides are TGTGCCAGCAGCTTGGACGGGTGGACTGAAGCTTTCTTT.

This clone appeared a few times. The chain uses TRBV6-5 and TRBJ1-6; D may be TRBD1 (5 bases). Germline V gives CDR1 MNHEY, CDR2 SVGAGI. CDR3 length: 12 residues. V was clipped by 8 bases and J by 10 bases, with 12 bases between them. The CDR3 region is CASRGVRSPLHF. For the CDR3, the DNA is TGTGCCAGCCGAGGGGTTAGATCACCCCTCCACTTT.

The gene calls are TRBV18 and TRBJ1-2; 8 bases match TRBD1. V lost 1 base, J lost 6 bases, and 7 bases stayed unmatched. This CDR3 spans 15 amino acids. Germline-derived CDR1 and CDR2 are KGHSH and LQKENI. CDR3 residues: CASSPLDRALDGYTF. The CDR3 coding sequence is TGTGCCAGCTCACCACTGGACAGGGCCTTAGATGGCTACACCTTC.

The genes are TRBV19 and TRBJ2-7, with D perhaps matching TRBD2 (6 bases). With 3 bases removed from V and 0 bases from J, the gap between germline ends came to 12 bases. Germline CDR1 reads LNHDA; CDR2 reads SQIVND (reference sequence). The CDR3 loop spans 15 amino acids. Here the CDR3 reads CASSIQRATSYEQYF. CDR3 in DNA: TGTGCCAGTAGTATCCAGCGGGCCACCTCCTACGAGCAGTACTTC.

This chain links TRBV11-2 with TRBJ1-1; D unresolved. Germline loops: CDR1 SGHAT, CDR2 FQNNGV. V was shortened by 5 bases and J by 1 base, with 8 bases between the two germline ends. This CDR3 is 13 amino acids long. In DNA form, the CDR3 reads TGTGCCAGCAGCCTCTACAGGAACACTGAAGCTTTCTTT. Encoded protein: CASSLYRNTEAFF.

The chain is built from TRBV27 and TRBJ1-6; D remains unclear. The V gene lost 3 bases and the J gene lost 10 bases, with 13 bases spanning the gap. CDR1 MNHEY and CDR2 SMNVEV come from the germline V gene (reference sequence). The CDR3 loop spans 14 amino acids. The DNA for the CDR3 is TGTGCCAGCAGTTTGGAGGGTAGAGGATCACCCCTCCACTTT. This codes for CASSLEGRGSPLHF.

This sequence joins TRBV19 and TRBJ2-5, with 10 bases fitting TRBD1. The J call may be mistaken, given a closer DNA end match to TRBJ2-7. Germline V gene data show CDR1 as LNHDA and CDR2 as SQIVND (reference sequence). CDR3 size: 14 residues. The CDR3, as DNA: TGTGCCAGTAGGGGACAGGGGACAATCTACGAGCAGTACTTC. This codes for CASRGQGTIYEQYF.

The V call is TRBV6-1, the J call TRBJ2-3; the D is unclear. V dropped 8 bases and J dropped 2 bases, with 5 bases sitting between them. The germline CDR1 and CDR2 sequences are MNHNS and SASEGT. The length of the CDR3 is 11 residues. The CDR3 nucleotides read TGTGCCAGCGAGTCCACAGATACGCAGTATTTT. This sequence encodes CASESTDTQYF.

This clone was detected once. The genes are TRBV21-1 and TRBJ2-3; the table's D call TRBD2 went unverified against the DNA. TRBV21-1 constitutes a pseudogene. This CDR3 spans 21 amino acids. CDR3 DNA: TGTGCCAGCAGCAAATTCCGCCCAGCGGGAGGACCTAATACTAGCACAGATACGCAGTATTTT. Translated: CASSKFRPAGGPNTSTDTQYF.

The chain joins TRBV9 to TRBJ2-1, with 7 positions matching TRBD2. Unmatched junction bases numbered 20, after V lost 4 bases and J lost 7 bases. Germline CDR1 is SGDLS and CDR2 is YYNGEE. CDR3 length: 18 residues. CDR3 sequence reads: CASSTSRGFAGVINEQFF. The CDR3 coding sequence is TGTGCCAGCAGCACATCAAGGGGTTTTGCGGGAGTGATTAATGAGCAGTTCTTC.

Only one count was recorded for this clone. The chain couples TRBV14 to TRBJ1-2, with D unclear. Trimming took off 0 bases at V and 8 bases at J, with 13 bases between the two ends. Germline CDR1 and CDR2: SGHDN and FVKESK. CDR3 length: 14 residues. The CDR3 loop is CASSQDITGTGYTF. Here the CDR3 DNA reads TGTGCCAGCAGCCAAGATATTACGGGAACCGGCTACACCTTC.

This clone was counted only a few times. CDR3: CASSFGQGSTLQYF. The CDR3 DNA sequence: TGTGCCAGCAGCTTCGGACAGGGATCTACGTTGCAGTACTTC. V and J are TRBV5-6 and TRBJ2-7, with 8 positions matching TRBD1. V shed 2 bases and J 9 bases; nucleotides not matched to a gene: 10. The CDR3 runs to 14 residues. Germline-derived CDR1 and CDR2 are SGHDT and YYEEEE.

The chain is built from TRBV4-1 and TRBJ1-2; TRBD1 matches 7 bases. The CDR3 covers 17 residues. J gave up 2 bases and V 0 bases, and 9 bases lay outside the gene matches. Germline loops: CDR1 MGHRA, CDR2 YSYEKL. The CDR3 region has the DNA TGCGCCAGCAGCCAAGACCCCGGGACAGCGAACAACTATGGCTACACCTTC. This encodes CASSQDPGTANNYGYTF.

The rearrangement joins TRBV7-3 to TRBJ2-5; 7 bases match TRBD1. This CDR3 is built from 13 residues. Unmatched junction bases numbered 1, after V lost 5 bases and J lost 1 base. Looked up from germline, CDR1 is SGHTA and CDR2 is FQGTGA. The CDR3 region has the DNA TGTGCCAGCAGCGGGACAGTCCAAGAGACCCAGTACTTC. Protein: CASSGTVQETQYF.

CDR3 DNA sequence: TGTGCCAGCAGCCAAGTCCGGAGCTCCTACAATGAGCAGTTCTTC. It specifies CASSQVRSSYNEQFF. The chain links TRBV4-2 to TRBJ2-1; D unresolved. Germline V gene sequence: CDR1 LGHNA, CDR2 YNFKEQ. This CDR3 is 15 amino acids long. Deletions cut 1 base from V and 0 bases from J, with 7 bases between.

The chain uses TRBV28 and TRBJ2-2, with 12 bases aligning to TRBD2. CDR1 and CDR2 from the germline V gene are MDHEN and SYDVKM. V lost 4 bases to trimming and J lost 4 bases; unmatched junction nucleotides: 1. The CDR3 is 15 amino acids. CDR3 DNA: TGTGCCAGCAGTTCACTAGCGGGAGGCACCGGGGAGCTGTTTTTT. Translating gives CASSSLAGGTGELFF.